The 5 T cell receptor beta chains given below trace back to one sample, sequenced in a study of graft-versus-host responses after intestinal transplantation. The table came from immunoSEQ multiplex PCR; TCRdb's copy has only in-frame clones and leaves some out. The top ten hold about 1.3% of the sample, which has more than 60,000 clones, 90% seen once. Which antigens these TCRs recognize remains unknown. The starting material was unstimulated CD8+ T cells sorted from spleen or lymph node cells, obtained before intestinal transplant. The receptor set was obtained from a human donor who received an intestinal transplant.

CDR3 nucleotide sequence: TGCGCCAGCAGCTGGGACAGGCTGAACACTGAAGCTTTCTTT. Translation gives CASSWDRLNTEAFF. The chain couples TRBV4-1 to TRBJ1-1, with 8 bases fitting TRBD1. Germline trimming cut 5 bases from V and 0 bases from J; bases unmatched to any gene: 2. CDR1 and CDR2 from the germline V gene are MGHRA and YSYEKL. This CDR3 has 14 residues.

The CDR3 DNA sequence: TGTGCCACCGGACAGGCGAACACCGGGGAGCTGTTTTTT. Translated: CATGQANTGELFF. This chain connects TRBV15 to TRBJ2-2; TRBD1 aligns across 7 bases. V gave up 8 bases and J gave up 0 bases; unmatched junction bases: 0. The CDR3 length is 13 residues. Germline-derived CDR1 and CDR2 are LNHNV and YYDKDF (reference sequence). Drawing the rest from reference TRBV15 and TRBJ2-2, the complete variable domain is DAMVIQNPRYQVTQFGKPVTLSCSQTLNHNVMYWYQQKSSQAPKLLFHYYDKDFNNEADTPDNFQSRRPNTSFCFLDIRSPGLGDTAMYLCATGQANTGELFFGEGSRLTVL.

This chain links TRBV13 with TRBJ1-1; TRBD1 might be the D (5 bases). V shed 1 base and J shed 2 bases, with 20 bases lying between them. CDR1 is PRHDT, CDR2 FYEKMQ, per germline (reference sequence). The CDR3 totals 18 residues. CDR3 in amino acids: CASSLVWTRPSLNTEAFF. The CDR3 region has the DNA TGTGCCAGCAGCTTAGTATGGACAAGGCCCTCCTTAAACACTGAAGCTTTCTTT.

This clone has a single count. The chain links TRBV19 to TRBJ2-7; D possibly corresponds to TRBD2 (6 bases). The CDR3 has 11 amino acids. The V and J ends lost 5 bases and 6 bases respectively, with 8 bases between them. Germline V lookup: CDR1 LNHDA, CDR2 SQIVND (reference sequence). Here the CDR3 reads CASSWRGEQYF. CDR3 nucleotide sequence: TGTGCCAGTAGTTGGCGGGGCGAGCAGTACTTC. The whole variable domain, filled in from reference TRBV19 and TRBJ2-7, reads DGGITQSPKYLFRKEGQNVTLSCEQNLNHDAMYWYRQDPGQGLRLIYYSQIVNDFQKGDIAEGYSVSREKKESFPLTVTSAQKNPTAFYLCASSWRGEQYFGPGTRLTVT.

This chain uses TRBV19 with TRBJ1-2; D not certain. V lost 0 bases, J lost 0 bases, and 8 bases lay in between. Germline V gene lookup returns CDR1 LNHDA and CDR2 SQIVND (reference sequence). The CDR3 totals 15 residues. For the CDR3, the DNA is TGTGCCAGTAGTATAGACAGAAGTCCTAACTATGGCTACACCTTC. This encodes CASSIDRSPNYGYTF.